This T cell receptor beta chain was observed in a study of cytomegalovirus exposure and HLA in healthy donors. Regarding the study as a whole: Most TCR beta V segments were productive about 87% or about 30% of the time in an earlier analysis. Immune exposure information available was restricted to CMV serostatus. It was likely that a cluster of highly shared sequence variants was a sequencing artifact.

From germline, CDR1 is MGHRA and CDR2 YSYEKL. The CDR3 sequence is 16 residues long. V lost 4 bases to trimming and J lost 6 bases; unmatched junction nucleotides: 10. Concerning this clone: Its antigen is as yet unknown.

It was with 60 Vbeta and 13 Jbeta primers that the PCR ran. Libraries were prepared by immunoSEQ multiplex PCR; TCRdb keeps only in-frame clonotypes and omits some of them. This sample yields about 190,000 clones, of which 75% to 80% are seen a single time; under 7% belongs to the top ten. The chain uses TRBV4-1 and TRBJ2-1; the match to TRBD2 covers 9 bases. The sample was PBMCs. The clonotype comes from a woman in her twenties or thirties in good health and CMV-seropositive. CDR3 nucleotides: TGCGCCAGCAGCCCGATTGGTCTAGCGGGATCCAATGAGCAGTTCTTC. This encodes CASSPIGLAGSNEQFF.